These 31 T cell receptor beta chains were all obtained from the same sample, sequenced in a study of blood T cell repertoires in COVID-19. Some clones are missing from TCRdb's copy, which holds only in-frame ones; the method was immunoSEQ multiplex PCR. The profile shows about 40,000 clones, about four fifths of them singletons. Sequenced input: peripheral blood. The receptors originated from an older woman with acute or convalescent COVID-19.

The CDR3 nucleotides read TGTGCCAGCAGCTTCGGGCGGGGGAACAATGAGCAGTTCTTC. Amino acids: CASSFGRGNNEQFF. The chain uses TRBV5-5 and TRBJ2-1, with TRBD2 matching over 7 bases. Trimming cost V 2 bases and J 5 bases; bases outside gene matches: 4. The CDR3 contains 14 residues. The germline CDR1 and CDR2 sequences are SGHKS and YYEKEE (reference sequence).

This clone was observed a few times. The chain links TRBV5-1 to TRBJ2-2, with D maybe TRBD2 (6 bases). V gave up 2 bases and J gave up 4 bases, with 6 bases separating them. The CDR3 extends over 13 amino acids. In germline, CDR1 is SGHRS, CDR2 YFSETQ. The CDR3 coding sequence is TGCGCCAGCAGCTTTAGCGGCACCGGGGAGCTGTTTTTT. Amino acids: CASSFSGTGELFF.

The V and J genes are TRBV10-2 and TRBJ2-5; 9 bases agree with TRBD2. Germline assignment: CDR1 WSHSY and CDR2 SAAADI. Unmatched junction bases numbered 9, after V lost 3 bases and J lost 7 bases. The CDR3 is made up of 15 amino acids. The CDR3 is CASSDSGSPLGTQYF. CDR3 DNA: TGCGCCAGCAGTGATAGCGGGAGCCCTCTGGGGACCCAGTACTTC.

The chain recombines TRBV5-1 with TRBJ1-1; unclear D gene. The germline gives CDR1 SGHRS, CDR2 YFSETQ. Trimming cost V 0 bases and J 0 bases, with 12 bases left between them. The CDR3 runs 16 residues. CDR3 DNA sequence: TGCGCCAGCAGCTTGGAGGGCCGGGGAATGAACACTGAAGCTTTCTTT. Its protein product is CASSLEGRGMNTEAFF.

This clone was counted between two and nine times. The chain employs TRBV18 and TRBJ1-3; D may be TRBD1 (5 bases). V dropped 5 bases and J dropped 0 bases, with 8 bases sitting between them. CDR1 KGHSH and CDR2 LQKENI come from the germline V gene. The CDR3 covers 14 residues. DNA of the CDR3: TGTGCCAGCTCAATGGACATCTCTGGAAACACCATATATTTT. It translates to CASSMDISGNTIYF.

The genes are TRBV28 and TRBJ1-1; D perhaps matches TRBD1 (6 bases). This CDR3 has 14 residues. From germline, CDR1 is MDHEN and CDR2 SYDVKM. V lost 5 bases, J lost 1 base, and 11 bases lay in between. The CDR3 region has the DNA TGTGCCAGCAGTCCCGGACAGAAGAACACTGAAGCTTTCTTT. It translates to CASSPGQKNTEAFF.

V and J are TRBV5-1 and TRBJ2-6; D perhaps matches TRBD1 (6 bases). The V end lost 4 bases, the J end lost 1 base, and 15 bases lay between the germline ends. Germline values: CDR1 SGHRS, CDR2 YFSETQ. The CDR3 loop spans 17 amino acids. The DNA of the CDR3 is TGCGCCAGCAGCACCAGGTACCAGGGGTCTGGGGCCAACGTCCTGACTTTC. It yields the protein CASSTRYQGSGANVLTF.

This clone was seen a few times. The CDR3 reads CASSLGQGNGYTF. CDR3 bases: TGCGCCAGCAGCTTGGGACAGGGAAATGGCTACACCTTC. This chain joins TRBV5-1 and TRBJ1-2, with 7 bases lining up with TRBD1. This CDR3 region has 13 residues. Germline loops: CDR1 SGHRS, CDR2 YFSETQ. V shed 0 bases, J shed 6 bases, and the junction held 2 bases outside the gene matches.

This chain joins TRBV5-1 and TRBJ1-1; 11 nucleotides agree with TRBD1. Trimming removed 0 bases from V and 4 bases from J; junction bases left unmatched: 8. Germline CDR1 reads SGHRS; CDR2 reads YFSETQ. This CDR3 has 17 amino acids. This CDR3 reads CASSLVGAGTGGTEAFF. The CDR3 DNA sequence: TGCGCCAGCAGCTTGGTAGGGGCTGGGACAGGGGGCACTGAAGCTTTCTTT.

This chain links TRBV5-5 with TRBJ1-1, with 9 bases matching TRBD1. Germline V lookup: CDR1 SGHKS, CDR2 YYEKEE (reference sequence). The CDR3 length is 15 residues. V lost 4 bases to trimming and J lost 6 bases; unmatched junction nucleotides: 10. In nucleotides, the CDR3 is TGTGCCAGCAGCCCGACTACAGGGGGCGAAGCTGAAGCTTTCTTT. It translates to CASSPTTGGEAEAFF.

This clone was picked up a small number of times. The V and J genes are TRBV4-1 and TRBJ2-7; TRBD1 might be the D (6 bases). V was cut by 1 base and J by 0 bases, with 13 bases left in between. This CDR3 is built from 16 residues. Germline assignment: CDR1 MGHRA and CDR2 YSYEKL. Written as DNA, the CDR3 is TGCGCCAGCAGCCAAGCCGCAGGGGCTGACTCCTACGAGCAGTACTTC. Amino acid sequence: CASSQAAGADSYEQYF.

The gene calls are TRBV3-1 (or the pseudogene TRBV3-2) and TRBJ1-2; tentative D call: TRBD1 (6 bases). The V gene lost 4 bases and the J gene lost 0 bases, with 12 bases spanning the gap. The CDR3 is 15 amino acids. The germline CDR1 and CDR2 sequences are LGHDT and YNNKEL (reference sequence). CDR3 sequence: CASSPSTGSNYGYTF. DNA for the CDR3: TGTGCCAGCAGCCCTTCGACAGGTTCTAACTATGGCTACACCTTC.

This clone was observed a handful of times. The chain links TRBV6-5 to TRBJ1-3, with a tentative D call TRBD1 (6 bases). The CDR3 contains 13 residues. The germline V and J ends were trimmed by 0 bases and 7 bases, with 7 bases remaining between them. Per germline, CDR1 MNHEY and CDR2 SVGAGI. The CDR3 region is CASSYSRGNTIYF. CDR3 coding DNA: TGTGCCAGCAGTTACTCGAGGGGGAACACCATATATTTT.

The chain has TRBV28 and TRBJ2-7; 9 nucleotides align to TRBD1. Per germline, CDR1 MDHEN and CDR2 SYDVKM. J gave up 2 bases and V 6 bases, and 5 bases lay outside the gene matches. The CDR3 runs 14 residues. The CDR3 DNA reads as TGTGCCAGCAGGACGACAGGGGGTACCTACGAGCAGTACTTC. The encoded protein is CASRTTGGTYEQYF. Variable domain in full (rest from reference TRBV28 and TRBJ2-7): DVKVTQSSRYLVKRTGEKVFLECVQDMDHENMFWYRQDPGLGLRLIYFSYDVKMKEKGDIPEGYSVSREKKERFSLILESASTNQTSMYLCASRTTGGTYEQYFGPGTRLTVT.

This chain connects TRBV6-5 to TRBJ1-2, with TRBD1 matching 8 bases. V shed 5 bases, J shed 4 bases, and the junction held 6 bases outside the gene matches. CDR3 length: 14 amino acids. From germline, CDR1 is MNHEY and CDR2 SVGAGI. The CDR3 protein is CASSPSDRGYGYTF. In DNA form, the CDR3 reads TGTGCCAGCAGTCCCTCTGACAGGGGCTATGGCTACACCTTC.

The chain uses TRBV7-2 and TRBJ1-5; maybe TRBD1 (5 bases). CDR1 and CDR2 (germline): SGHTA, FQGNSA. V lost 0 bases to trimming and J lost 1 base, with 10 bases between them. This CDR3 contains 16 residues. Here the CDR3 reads CASSLARGVSNQPQHF. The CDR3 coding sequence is TGTGCCAGCAGCTTAGCGCGGGGGGTGAGCAATCAGCCCCAGCATTTT. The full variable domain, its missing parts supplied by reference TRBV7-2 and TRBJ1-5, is GAGVSQSPSNKVTEKGKDVELRCDPISGHTALYWYRQSLGQGLEFLIYFQGNSAPDKSGLPSDRFSAERTGGSVSTLTIQRTQQEDSAVYLCASSLARGVSNQPQHFGDGTRLSIL.

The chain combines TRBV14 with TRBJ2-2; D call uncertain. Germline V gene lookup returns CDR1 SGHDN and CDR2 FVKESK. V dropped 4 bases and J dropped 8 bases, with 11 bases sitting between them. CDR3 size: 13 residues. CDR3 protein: CASSLHSRGELFF. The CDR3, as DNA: TGTGCCAGCAGCCTTCACTCGCGAGGGGAGCTGTTTTTT.

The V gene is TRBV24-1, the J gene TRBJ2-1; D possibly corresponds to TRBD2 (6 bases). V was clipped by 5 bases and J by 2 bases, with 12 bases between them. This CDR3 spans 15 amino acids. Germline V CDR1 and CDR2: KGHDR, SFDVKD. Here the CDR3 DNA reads TGTGCCACCAGTGCTCACGGGAGTACCTACAATGAGCAGTTCTTC. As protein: CATSAHGSTYNEQFF.

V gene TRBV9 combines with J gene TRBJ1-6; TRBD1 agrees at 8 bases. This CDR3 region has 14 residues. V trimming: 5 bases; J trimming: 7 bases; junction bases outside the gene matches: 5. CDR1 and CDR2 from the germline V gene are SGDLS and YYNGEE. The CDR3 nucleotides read TGTGCCAGCAGTACAGGGGGTACCAATTCACCCCTCCACTTT. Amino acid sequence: CASSTGGTNSPLHF.

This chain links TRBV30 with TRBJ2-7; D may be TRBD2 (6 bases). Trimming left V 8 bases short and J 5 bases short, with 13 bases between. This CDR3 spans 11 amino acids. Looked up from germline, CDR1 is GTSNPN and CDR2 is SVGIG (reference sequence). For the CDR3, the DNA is TGTGCCATAGCGGACGGGAACGAGCAGTACTTC. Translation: CAIADGNEQYF.

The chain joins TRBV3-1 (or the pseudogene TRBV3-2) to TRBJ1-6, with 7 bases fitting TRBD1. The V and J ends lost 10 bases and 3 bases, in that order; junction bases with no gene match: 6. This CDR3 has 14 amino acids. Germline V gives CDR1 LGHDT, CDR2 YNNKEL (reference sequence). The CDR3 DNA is TGTGCCACCCGGGACAGCTACTATAATTCACCCCTCCACTTT. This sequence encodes CATRDSYYNSPLHF.

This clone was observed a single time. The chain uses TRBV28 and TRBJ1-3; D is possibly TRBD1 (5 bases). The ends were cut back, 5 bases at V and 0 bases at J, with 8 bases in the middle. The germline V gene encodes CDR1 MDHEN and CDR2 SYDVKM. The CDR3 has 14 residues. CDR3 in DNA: TGTGCCAGCAGTACAGGAGCCTCTGGAAACACCATATATTTT. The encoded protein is CASSTGASGNTIYF. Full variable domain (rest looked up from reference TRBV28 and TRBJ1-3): DVKVTQSSRYLVKRTGEKVFLECVQDMDHENMFWYRQDPGLGLRLIYFSYDVKMKEKGDIPEGYSVSREKKERFSLILESASTNQTSMYLCASSTGASGNTIYFGEGSWLTVV.

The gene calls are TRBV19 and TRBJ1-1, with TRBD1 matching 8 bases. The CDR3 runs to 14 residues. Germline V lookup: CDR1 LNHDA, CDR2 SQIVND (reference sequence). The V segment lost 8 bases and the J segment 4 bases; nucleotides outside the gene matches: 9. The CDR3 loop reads CASAWTGSATEAFF. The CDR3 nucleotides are TGTGCCAGTGCGTGGACAGGGTCGGCCACTGAAGCTTTCTTT.

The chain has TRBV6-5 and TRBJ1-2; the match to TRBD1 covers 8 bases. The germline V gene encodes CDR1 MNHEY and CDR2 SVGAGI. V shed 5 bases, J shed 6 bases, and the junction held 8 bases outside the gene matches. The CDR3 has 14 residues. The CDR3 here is CASSTGTGRNGYTF. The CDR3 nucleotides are TGTGCCAGCAGTACCGGGACAGGCAGGAATGGCTACACCTTC.

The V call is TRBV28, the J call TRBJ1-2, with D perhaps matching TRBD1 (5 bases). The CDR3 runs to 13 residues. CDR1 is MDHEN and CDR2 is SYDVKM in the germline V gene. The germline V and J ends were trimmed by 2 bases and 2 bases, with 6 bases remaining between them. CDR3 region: CASSLAGNYGYTF. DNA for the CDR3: TGTGCCAGCAGTTTAGCAGGGAACTATGGCTACACCTTC.

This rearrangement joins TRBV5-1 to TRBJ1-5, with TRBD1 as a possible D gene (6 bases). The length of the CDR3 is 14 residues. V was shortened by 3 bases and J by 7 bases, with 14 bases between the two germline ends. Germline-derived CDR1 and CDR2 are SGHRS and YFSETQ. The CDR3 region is CASSSGQSGQPQHF. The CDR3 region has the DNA TGCGCCAGCAGCTCCGGACAGTCGGGGCAGCCCCAGCATTTT.

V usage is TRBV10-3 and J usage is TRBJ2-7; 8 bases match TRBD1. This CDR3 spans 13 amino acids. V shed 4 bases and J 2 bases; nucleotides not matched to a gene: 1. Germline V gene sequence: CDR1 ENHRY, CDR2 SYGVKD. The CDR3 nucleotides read TGTGCCATCAGTGCGGGACAGGCCTACGAGCAGTACTTC. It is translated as CAISAGQAYEQYF.

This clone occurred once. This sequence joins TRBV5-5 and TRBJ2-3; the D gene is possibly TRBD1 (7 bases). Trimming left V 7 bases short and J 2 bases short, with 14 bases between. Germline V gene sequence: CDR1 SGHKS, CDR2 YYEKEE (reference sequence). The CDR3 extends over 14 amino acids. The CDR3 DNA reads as TGTGCCAGCTCGCGGGACAGCGCCACAGATACGCAGTATTTT. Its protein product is CASSRDSATDTQYF.

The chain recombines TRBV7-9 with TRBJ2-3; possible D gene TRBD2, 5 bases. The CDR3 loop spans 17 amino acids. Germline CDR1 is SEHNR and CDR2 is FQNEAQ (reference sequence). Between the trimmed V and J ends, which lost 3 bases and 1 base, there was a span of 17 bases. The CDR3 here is CASSFSLARRGTDTQYF. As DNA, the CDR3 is TGTGCCAGCAGCTTTTCTTTAGCGAGAAGAGGCACAGATACGCAGTATTTT.

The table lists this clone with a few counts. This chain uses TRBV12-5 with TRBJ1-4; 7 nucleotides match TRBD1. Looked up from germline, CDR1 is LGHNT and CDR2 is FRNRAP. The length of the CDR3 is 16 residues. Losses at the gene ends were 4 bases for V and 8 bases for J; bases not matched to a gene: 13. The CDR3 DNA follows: TGTGCTAGTGGTTCGCCTCGGGACAGCGCTGAGGAAAAACTGTTTTTT. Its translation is CASGSPRDSAEEKLFF.

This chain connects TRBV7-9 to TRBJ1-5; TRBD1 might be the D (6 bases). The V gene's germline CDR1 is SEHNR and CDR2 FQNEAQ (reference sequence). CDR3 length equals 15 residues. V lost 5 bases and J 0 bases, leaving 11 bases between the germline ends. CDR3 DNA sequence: TGTGCCAGCAGCGAACAGGGTAATAGCAATCAGCCCCAGCATTTT. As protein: CASSEQGNSNQPQHF.